This T cell receptor beta chain was profiled in a study of identical twins (dated by TCRdb to about 2016). For the wider study: To test whether fetal clonotypes persist, this study deep-sequenced TCR alpha and beta repertoires from monozygotic twins, from unrelated adults of various ages, and from cord blood. Replicate twin experiments were performed at different times using different library preparation protocols to rule out contamination.

V was cut back by 0 bases and J by 2 bases, leaving a gap of 9 bases between them. CDR1 and CDR2 are drawn from the germline V gene: MNHEY, SVGAGI. The CDR3 measures 15 amino acids from cysteine to phenylalanine. The kept DNA is CDR3 alone, 45 bases in frame from the first base. Library preparation employed 5' RACE. Sequencer: Illumina HiSeq 2000. Template switching introduced a universal primer binding site; the final cDNA contained a unique molecular identifier, enabling accurate counting of TCR cDNA molecules. First-strand cDNA for TCR alpha and beta chains was synthesized from specific primers in the conserved constant-segment region. To control for contamination, every cDNA library carried two barcodes: a SMART-Mk sample barcode plus Illumina barcodes. Two successive PCR steps introduced TruSeq adapter sequences along with Illumina sample barcodes. TCR alpha and beta cDNA libraries were sequenced on the Illumina HiSeq platform with custom primers. Per the authors' processing: Raw reads were processed with MiGEC to extract unique molecular identifiers, and MiXCR was used to determine CDR3 positions. For each individual, recombination models were inferred using an EM algorithm with the repgenHMM and IGoR tools. The analysis of shared clonotypes was done with the tcR package in R, with sharing normalized by the product of cloneset sizes. Out-of-frame nonproductive sequences were analyzed to study raw recombination free of thymic and clonal selection effects. The public reads were run again by TCRdb, first through fastp at Q25 and then through MiXCR, and only productive beta chains were kept. Rows matching on CDR3 protein sequence are summarized as one entry with the most common DNA and genes. TCRdb, rather than the study authors, made the V and J calls. This sample comprises around 480,000 distinct CDR3 sequences, over 11% of them detected only once. The ten largest clones take up 0.95% to 1% of the sample.

This clonotype was counted only a few times. This receptor's antigen is unknown. The input lacks base qualities; no much larger clone sits a single base away. All donors were healthy Caucasians. Three pairs of female monozygotic twins, all aged about 18 to 30 years, made up the twin cohort. Positive isolation kits from Invitrogen were used to isolate the CD4+ and CD8+ T cell populations. General findings and caveats noted by the study authors: Because the same donors could not be followed over many years, the conclusions relied on cross-sectional statistical analysis. In monozygotic twins, out-of-frame TCR alpha sharing was systematically underestimated by recombination models, although the models agreed with sharing between unrelated individuals. Abundant cord blood beta clonotypes carried fewer insertions; young adult naive repertoires showed a weaker similar trend, while memory repertoires showed none. In beta out-of-frame sequences, excess twin sharing was weaker, because having fewer shared sequences lowered the signal-to-noise ratio. Out-of-frame TCR alpha sequences shared between twins showed an excess of low generation-probability sequences compared with coincidental sharing between unrelated individuals. Invariant T cells such as MAIT and iNKT could partly confound zero-insertion analyses, although diverse VJ usage argued against such confounding for most clonotypes.

These data were also reused for a study on yellow fever vaccine responses in identical twins. The second source states: According to the authors, the vaccine-induced T cell response in identical twins seemed to be partly convergent and partly specific to each individual. In identical twins, the study followed T cell clones that responded to the vaccine with precision.

The V and J segments used are TRBV6-5 and TRBJ2-3; confidence is insufficient to name the D gene. The sequenced sample was CD4+ T cells sorted from blood. The source is a young woman in good health. The DNA sequence follows: TGTGCCAGCAGTTACTCGGACGGACCCACAGATACGCAGTATTTT. Its protein reads: CASSYSDGPTDTQYF.